This T cell receptor beta chain originates from a study of cytomegalovirus exposure and HLA in healthy donors. Study results and limitations: Some segments of the V type, notably TRBV6-2 and TRBV6-3, were excluded as indistinguishable. DRB1 had the most TCR associations and HLA-C the fewest, a later analysis found, with rates varying by HLA locus. Later analysis suggested links between common viral pathogens and several top significant clusters.

No record was made of this donor's CMV serostatus. CDR3 size: 15 residues. Germline V CDR1 and CDR2: SGHAT, FQNNGV. Losses at the gene ends were 3 bases for V and 3 bases for J; bases not matched to a gene: 3. The PCR used 60 Vbeta and 13 Jbeta primers. The repertoire was sequenced with immunoSEQ multiplex PCR; TCRdb's copy has only in-frame clones and lacks some. Seen here are some 120,000 clones, 74% observed once, and the top ten hold more than 2%. As regards this clone: Its matching antigen is unknown.

The chain has TRBV11-2 and TRBJ2-2; 8 nucleotides align to TRBD1. This sequence was found in a human donor in good health. Sequenced: PBMCs. In DNA form, the CDR3 reads TGTGCCAGCAGCTTTTACAGGGGGGACACCGGGGAGCTGTTTTTT. Residues: CASSFYRGDTGELFF. Drawing the rest from reference TRBV11-2 and TRBJ2-2, the complete variable domain is EAGVAQSPRYKIIEKRQSVAFWCNPISGHATLYWYQQILGQGPKLLIQFQNNGVVDDSQLPKDRFSAERLKGVDSTLKIQPAKLEDSAVYLCASSFYRGDTGELFFGEGSRLTVL.